The next 28 T cell receptor beta chains were all read from a single sample in a study of control samples from healthy donors and cancer patients. TCRdb keeps only in-frame clones here, not all; method: immunoSEQ multiplex PCR. The table shows 170,000 or so clones, with approximately 91% occurring only once. The sequencing sample was made of blood. The receptors here all came from a woman between 35 and 50 years old in good health.

V gene TRBV20-1 combines with J gene TRBJ2-7; TRBD2 agrees at 11 bases. Germline assignment: CDR1 DFQATT and CDR2 SNEGSKA (reference sequence). The J segment lost 0 bases and the V segment lost 3 bases, leaving 7 bases of the junction unmatched. The CDR3 consists of 16 residues. The CDR3 protein is CSASNPLAGGSYEQYF. The CDR3 nucleotides read TGCAGTGCTAGTAACCCGCTAGCGGGGGGCTCCTACGAGCAGTACTTC.

This rearrangement joins TRBV6-1 to TRBJ1-1; D gene ambiguous. The CDR3 runs 14 residues. Germline V CDR1 and CDR2: MNHNS, SASEGT. Trimming took 2 bases from V and 1 from J, leaving 8 bases between them. The CDR3 loop is CASSEWAENTEAFF. CDR3 DNA: TGTGCCAGCAGTGAATGGGCAGAGAACACTGAAGCTTTCTTT.

This chain links TRBV7-8 with TRBJ1-5, with D perhaps TRBD1 (5 bases). Looked up from germline, CDR1 is SGHVS and CDR2 is FQNEAQ. CDR3 size: 13 residues. V gave up 1 base and J gave up 5 bases, with 6 bases separating them. The CDR3 region is CASSLGGDQPQHF. The CDR3, as DNA: TGTGCCAGCAGCTTAGGGGGCGATCAGCCCCAGCATTTT.

The table lists this clone with a few counts. V and J are TRBV12-3 or TRBV12-4 and TRBJ1-3, with D perhaps matching TRBD1 (5 bases). V gave up 4 bases and J gave up 13 bases, with 14 bases separating them. CDR3 length: 12 amino acids. CDR3 residues: CASSSLGGSIYF. The CDR3 DNA reads as TGTGCCAGCAGTTCCCTCGGGGGATCTATATATTTT.

The chain couples TRBV27 to TRBJ1-1, with D tentatively TRBD1 (5 bases). The CDR3 covers 13 residues. CDR1 and CDR2 from the germline V gene are MNHEY and SMNVEV (reference sequence). V was shortened by 7 bases and J by 4 bases, with 13 bases between the two germline ends. CDR3 sequence: CASITSGGTEAFF. CDR3 DNA sequence: TGTGCCAGCATAACCTCGGGGGGCACTGAAGCTTTCTTT.

The chain is built from TRBV5-6 and TRBJ2-5; 9 bases agree with TRBD2. The junction had 9 bases not matched to a gene; V was cut back by 4 bases and J by 2 bases. The CDR3 is made up of 16 amino acids. In germline, CDR1 is SGHDT, CDR2 YYEEEE. This CDR3 is CASSPRVAGGQETQYF. The CDR3 bases are TGTGCCAGCAGCCCCCGAGTTGCGGGGGGGCAAGAGACCCAGTACTTC.

The J gene is TRBJ1-5, the V gene TRBV6-1; 8 bases align to TRBD1. This CDR3 has 14 amino acids. The trim removed 3 bases at V and 7 bases at J, leaving 5 bases unmatched. The germline gives CDR1 MNHNS, CDR2 SASEGT. CDR3 sequence reads: CASSEAGGGQPQHF. In DNA, the CDR3 is TGTGCCAGCAGTGAGGCAGGGGGCGGACAGCCCCAGCATTTT.

CDR3 sequence: CASSLRDYGYTF. DNA for the CDR3: TGTGCCAGCAGCTTACGGGACTATGGCTACACCTTC. The chain uses TRBV3-1 (or the pseudogene TRBV3-2) and TRBJ1-2; D remains unclear. Germline V CDR1 and CDR2: LGHDT, YNNKEL (reference sequence). Between the trimmed V and J ends, which lost 5 bases and 3 bases, there was a span of 7 bases. The CDR3 extends over 12 amino acids.

The chain uses TRBV12-3 or TRBV12-4 and TRBJ1-1; the D gene is possibly TRBD1 (5 bases). The CDR3 runs 13 residues. V gave up 0 bases and J gave up 4 bases, with 6 bases separating them. The CDR3 sequence: CASSLAGVTEAFF. The CDR3 DNA follows: TGTGCCAGCAGTTTAGCAGGGGTCACTGAAGCTTTCTTT.

The rearrangement links TRBV18 to TRBJ2-7, with 7 bases matching TRBD1. This CDR3 region has 14 residues. Trimming at V came to 1 base and at J to 2 bases, leaving 2 bases not matched to a gene. Looked up from germline, CDR1 is KGHSH and CDR2 is LQKENI. The CDR3 is CASSPRQGTYEQYF. Written as DNA, the CDR3 is TGTGCCAGCTCACCACGACAGGGAACCTACGAGCAGTACTTC.

The chain is built from TRBV29-1 and TRBJ1-4; D call uncertain. The CDR3 length is 16 residues. In germline, CDR1 is SQVTM, CDR2 ANQGSEA. Trimming shortened V by 0 bases and J by 0 bases, and 11 bases separated the two germline ends. CDR3 sequence (DNA): TGCAGCGTTGAAGACCCCACAGTAGCAACTAATGAAAAACTGTTTTTT. The encoded protein is CSVEDPTVATNEKLFF.

The chain uses TRBV4-2 and TRBJ2-2, with a weak D call TRBD1 (6 bases). The CDR3 spans 15 residues. Germline loops: CDR1 LGHNA, CDR2 YNFKEQ. The V end was cut by 0 bases, the J end by 7 bases, with 12 bases between. This CDR3 is CASSQELWTVGELFF. In DNA, the CDR3 is TGTGCCAGCAGCCAAGAGCTCTGGACAGTCGGGGAGCTGTTTTTT.

V and J are TRBV9 and TRBJ1-3, with D possibly matching TRBD1 (5 bases). The V end lost 9 bases, the J end lost 3 bases, and 10 bases lay between the germline ends. The CDR3 has 12 amino acids. Germline values: CDR1 SGDLS, CDR2 YYNGEE. CDR3 in amino acids: CATGGGGNTIYF. The CDR3 region has the DNA TGTGCCACCGGGGGGGGTGGAAACACCATATATTTT.

The rearrangement joins TRBV7-2 to TRBJ1-1; possibly TRBD1 for D (6 bases). The CDR3 extends over 17 amino acids. Between the trimmed V and J ends, which lost 3 bases and 5 bases, there was a span of 22 bases. The germline CDR1 and CDR2 sequences are SGHTA and FQGNSA. The CDR3 DNA reads TGTGCCAGCAGCTTCCCTGGGGGCGGGGCCCTGGTAACTGAAGCTTTCTTT. Encoded protein: CASSFPGGGALVTEAFF.

The table lists this clone with a count of one. The chain combines TRBV11-2 with TRBJ1-1, with D perhaps TRBD1 (5 bases). The CDR3 length is 14 residues. The germline gives CDR1 SGHAT, CDR2 FQNNGV. V gave up 0 bases and J gave up 1 base, with 6 bases separating them. In DNA form, the CDR3 reads TGTGCCAGCAGCTTAGAGGGGGGGAACACTGAAGCTTTCTTT. Residues: CASSLEGGNTEAFF.

The chain joins TRBV5-1 to TRBJ1-1; no definite D call. V lost 4 bases and J lost 1, with 14 bases in between. This CDR3 has 15 amino acids. CDR1 is SGHRS and CDR2 is YFSETQ in the germline V gene. The CDR3 bases are TGCGCCAGCAGCCCTTTCCAGCCAGCGAACACTGAAGCTTTCTTT. Encoded protein: CASSPFQPANTEAFF.

V gene TRBV18 combines with J gene TRBJ1-3, with D possibly matching TRBD1 (6 bases). V dropped 3 bases and J dropped 0 bases, with 18 bases sitting between them. The CDR3 loop spans 18 amino acids. Germline CDR1 is KGHSH and CDR2 is LQKENI. The CDR3 DNA reads as TGTGCCAGCTCACCTCGAGGGGGATCCAGGATCTCTGGAAACACCATATATTTT. Translating gives CASSPRGGSRISGNTIYF. The full variable domain, its missing parts supplied by reference TRBV18 and TRBJ1-3, is NAGVMQNPRHLVRRRGQEARLRCSPMKGHSHVYWYRQLPEEGLKFMVYLQKENIIDESGMPKERFSAEFPKEGPSILRIQQVVRGDSAAYFCASSPRGGSRISGNTIYFGEGSWLTVV.

The V call is TRBV19, the J call TRBJ1-2, with TRBD1 as a possible D gene (6 bases). Looked up from germline, CDR1 is LNHDA and CDR2 is SQIVND (reference sequence). The length of the CDR3 is 14 residues. The V end lost 6 bases, the J end lost 7 bases, and 18 bases lay between the germline ends. The CDR3 bases are TGTGCCAGTAGGAACTTTCAGGGGTTCTTTGGCTACACCTTC. Its protein is CASRNFQGFFGYTF.

This clone was observed a few times. The chain employs TRBV5-6 and TRBJ1-1, with 8 positions matching TRBD1. V was clipped by 0 bases and J by 0 bases; unmatched bases: 4. CDR3 size: 16 residues. Germline CDR1 and CDR2: SGHDT and YYEEEE. The DNA of the CDR3 is TGTGCCAGCAGCTTGGCGTTCAGGGGGCTGAACACTGAAGCTTTCTTT. It encodes CASSLAFRGLNTEAFF.

The chain joins TRBV7-9 to TRBJ1-3; possibly TRBD1 for D (5 bases). Between the trimmed V and J ends, which lost 5 bases and 0 bases, there was a span of 14 bases. The CDR3 runs to 16 residues. Germline V gene data show CDR1 as SEHNR and CDR2 as FQNEAQ (reference sequence). The CDR3 region has the DNA TGTGCCAGCAGCCCCGGGGGGACCTACTCTGGAAACACCATATATTTT. This codes for CASSPGGTYSGNTIYF.

The V call is TRBV18, the J call TRBJ2-5; tentative D call: TRBD1 (5 bases). V lost 1 base and J 1 base, leaving 10 bases between the germline ends. The V gene's germline CDR1 is KGHSH and CDR2 LQKENI. CDR3 length: 15 residues. The CDR3 DNA follows: TGTGCCAGCTCACCACAGCTCAGGGTCCAAGAGACCCAGTACTTC. It translates to CASSPQLRVQETQYF.

The rearrangement uses TRBV12-3 or TRBV12-4 and TRBJ1-3; D is unclear. V lost 3 bases and J 3 bases, leaving 3 bases between the germline ends. CDR3 length equals 12 residues. The CDR3 region is CASSFYGNTIYF. The CDR3 region has the DNA TGTGCCAGCAGTTTCTATGGAAACACCATATATTTT.

The gene calls are TRBV7-9 and TRBJ2-7; TRBD1 matches 8 bases. Per the germline V gene, CDR1 is SEHNR and CDR2 is FQNEAQ (reference sequence). The J segment lost 3 bases and the V segment lost 6 bases, leaving 19 bases of the junction unmatched. CDR3 length: 18 residues. Here the CDR3 reads CASSSPISLTGGYYEQYF. The DNA for the CDR3 is TGTGCCAGCAGTAGTCCTATCTCCCTAACAGGGGGTTACTACGAGCAGTACTTC.

The gene calls are TRBV10-1 and TRBJ2-3; TRBD2 matches at 9 bases. The CDR3 consists of 14 residues. Germline CDR1 and CDR2: WNHNN and SYGVQD (reference sequence). With 5 bases clipped from V and 3 bases from J, the junction kept 3 bases outside the gene matches. This chain's CDR3 is CASSSGGPTDTQYF. Here the CDR3 DNA reads TGCGCCAGCAGTAGCGGGGGGCCGACAGATACGCAGTATTTT.

There are a few counts of this clone. CDR3 region: CASSPRQGGTNTEAFF. CDR3 nucleotide sequence: TGTGCCAGCTCCCCCCGGCAGGGGGGGACGAACACTGAAGCTTTCTTT. The chain is built from TRBV18 and TRBJ1-1; 7 bases agree with TRBD1. With 6 bases clipped from V and 1 base from J, the junction kept 11 bases outside the gene matches. CDR3 size: 16 residues. Per the germline V gene, CDR1 is KGHSH and CDR2 is LQKENI.

V is TRBV20-1 and J is TRBJ1-5; TRBD1 aligns across 11 bases. With 6 bases clipped from V and 6 bases from J, the junction kept 10 bases outside the gene matches. Germline CDR1 DFQATT, CDR2 SNEGSKA (reference sequence). The CDR3 runs 15 residues. In nucleotides, the CDR3 is TGCAGTGCAAGTTCCGGGACAGGGGGTAGTCAGCCCCAGCATTTT. Translating gives CSASSGTGGSQPQHF.

This chain uses TRBV5-6 with TRBJ1-6; 7 bases are shared with TRBD1. CDR1 is SGHDT, CDR2 YYEEEE, per germline. Unmatched junction bases numbered 10, after V lost 3 bases and J lost 10 bases. The length of the CDR3 is 15 residues. CDR3 sequence reads: CASSYGRGLGSPLHF. The DNA of the CDR3 is TGTGCCAGCAGCTACGGAAGGGGGCTAGGGTCACCCCTCCACTTT.

The CDR3, as DNA: TGTGCCAGCAGTCCCCAGGGAGGGACTAATGAAAAACTGTTTTTT. Protein: CASSPQGGTNEKLFF. The V gene is TRBV27, the J gene TRBJ1-4; tentative D call: TRBD1 (5 bases). Trimming removed 5 bases from V and 2 bases from J, with 12 bases in between. The CDR3 spans 15 residues. The germline V gene has CDR1 MNHEY and CDR2 SMNVEV (reference sequence). Variable domain in full (rest from reference TRBV27 and TRBJ1-4): EAQVTQNPRYLITVTGKKLTVTCSQNMNHEYMSWYRQDPGLGLRQIYYSMNVEVTDKGDVPEGYKVSRKEKRNFPLILESPSPNQTSLYFCASSPQGGTNEKLFFGSGTQLSVL.